The clone carrying this T cell receptor beta chain was observed at least ten times. What it recognizes is unknown. The CDR3 sequence is 14 residues long. Germline V lookup: CDR1 SGHVS, CDR2 FNYEAQ. V dropped 6 bases and J dropped 4; count of bases not matched to a gene: 8. The sample originates from a study of beta chain features in type 1 diabetes. Study conclusions and caveats: Equally in patients and controls, PCR might preferentially amplify shorter templates.

Since all of the isolated RNA was reverse transcribed, expressed TCRB transcripts were what got sequenced. TCRdb keeps only in-frame clones here, not all; method: immunoSEQ multiplex PCR. The table lists some 270,000 clones, roughly 8% of them singletons. The chain employs TRBV7-6 and TRBJ1-1; 7 nucleotides align to TRBD1. Source material: central memory CD4+ T cells from blood. This sequence was found in a woman between 18 and 29 years old in good health. The CDR3 sequence: CASRSYTGATEAFF. As DNA, the CDR3 is TGTGCCAGCAGATCTTACACAGGGGCCACTGAAGCTTTCTTT.